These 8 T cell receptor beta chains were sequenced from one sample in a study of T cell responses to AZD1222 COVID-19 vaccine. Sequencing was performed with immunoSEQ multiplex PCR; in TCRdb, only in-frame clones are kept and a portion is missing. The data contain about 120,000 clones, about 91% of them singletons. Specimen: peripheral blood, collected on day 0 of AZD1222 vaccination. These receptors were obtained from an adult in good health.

This CDR3 reads CASSSQGGQETQYF. The CDR3 nucleotides are TGCGCCAGCAGCTCACAAGGCGGGCAAGAGACCCAGTACTTC. This rearrangement joins TRBV5-1 to TRBJ2-5; perhaps TRBD2 as D (5 bases). CDR1 and CDR2 from the germline V gene are SGHRS and YFSETQ. With 3 bases removed from V and 2 bases from J, the gap between germline ends came to 11 bases. The CDR3 covers 14 residues.

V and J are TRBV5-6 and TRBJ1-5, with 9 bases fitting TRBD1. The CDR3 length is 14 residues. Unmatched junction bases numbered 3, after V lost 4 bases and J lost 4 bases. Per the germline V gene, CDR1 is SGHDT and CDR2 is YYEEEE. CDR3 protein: CASSKGQGNQPQHF. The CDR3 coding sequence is TGTGCCAGCAGCAAGGGACAGGGAAATCAGCCCCAGCATTTT. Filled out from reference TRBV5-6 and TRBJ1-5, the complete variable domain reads DAGVTQSPTHLIKTRGQQVTLRCSPKSGHDTVSWYQQALGQGPQFIFQYYEEEERQRGNFPDRFSGHQFPNYSSELNVNALLLGDSALYLCASSKGQGNQPQHFGDGTRLSIL.

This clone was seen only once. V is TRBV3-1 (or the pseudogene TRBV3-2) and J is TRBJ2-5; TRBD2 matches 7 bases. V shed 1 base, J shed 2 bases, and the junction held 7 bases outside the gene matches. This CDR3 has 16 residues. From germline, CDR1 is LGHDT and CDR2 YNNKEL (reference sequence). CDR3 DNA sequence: TGTGCCAGCAGCCAAGCTCAACGGGGGGTTCAAGAGACCCAGTACTTC. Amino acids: CASSQAQRGVQETQYF.

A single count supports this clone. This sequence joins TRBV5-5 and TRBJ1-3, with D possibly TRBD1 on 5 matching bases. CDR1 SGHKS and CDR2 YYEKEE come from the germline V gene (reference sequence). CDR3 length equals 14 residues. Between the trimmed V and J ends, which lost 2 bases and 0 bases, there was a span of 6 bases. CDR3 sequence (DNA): TGTGCCAGCAGCTTTGACAGCTCTGGAAACACCATATATTTT. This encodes CASSFDSSGNTIYF.

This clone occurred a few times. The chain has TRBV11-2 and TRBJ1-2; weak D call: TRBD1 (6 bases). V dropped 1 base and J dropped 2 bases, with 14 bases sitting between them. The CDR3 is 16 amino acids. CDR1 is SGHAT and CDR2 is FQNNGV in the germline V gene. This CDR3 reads CASSLGGSQGNYGYTF. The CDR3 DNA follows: TGTGCCAGCAGCTTAGGAGGGTCCCAGGGGAACTATGGCTACACCTTC.

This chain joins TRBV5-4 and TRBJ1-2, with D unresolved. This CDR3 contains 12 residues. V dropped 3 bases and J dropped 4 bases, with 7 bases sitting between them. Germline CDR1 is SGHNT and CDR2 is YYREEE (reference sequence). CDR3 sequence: CASSSDLYGYTF. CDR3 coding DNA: TGTGCCAGCAGCTCCGATCTCTATGGCTACACCTTC.

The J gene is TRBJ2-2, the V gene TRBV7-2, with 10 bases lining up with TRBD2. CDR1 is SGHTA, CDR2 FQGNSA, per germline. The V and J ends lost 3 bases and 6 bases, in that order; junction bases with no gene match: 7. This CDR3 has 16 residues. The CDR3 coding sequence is TGTGCCAGCAGCTTGAGCGGGAGGGCTACCTCCGGGGAGCTGTTTTTT. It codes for CASSLSGRATSGELFF.

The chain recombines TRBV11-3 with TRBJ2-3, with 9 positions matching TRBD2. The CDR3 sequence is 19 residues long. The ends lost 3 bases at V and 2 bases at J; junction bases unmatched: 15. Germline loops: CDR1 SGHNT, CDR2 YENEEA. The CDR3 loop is CASSFYQIAGGRATDTQYF. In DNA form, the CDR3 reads TGTGCCAGCAGCTTTTATCAGATTGCTGGCGGGAGGGCCACAGATACGCAGTATTTT.